These 23 T cell receptor beta chains came from one sample sequenced in a study of ipilimumab plus nivolumab after autologous stem cell transplantation. The table came from immunoSEQ multiplex PCR; TCRdb's copy has only in-frame clones and leaves some out. Of fewer than 45,000 clones in the sample, 90% to 95% were seen once. The sequences come from PBMCs, collected in a trial of ipilimumab plus nivolumab as post-transplant consolidation. These receptors all stem from a male donor with multiple myeloma.

The CDR3 spells CAWSSGGSKNIQYF. CDR3 DNA: TGTGCCTGGAGTAGTGGGGGGTCCAAAAACATTCAGTACTTC. V gene TRBV30 combines with J gene TRBJ2-4; D is possibly TRBD2 (6 bases). Trimming took 2 bases from V and 2 from J, leaving 10 bases between them. Germline values: CDR1 GTSNPN, CDR2 SVGIG (reference sequence). There are 14 residues in the CDR3.

The chain uses TRBV10-1 and TRBJ2-6; the D is unclear. V gave up 4 bases and J gave up 2 bases, with 9 bases separating them. This CDR3 spans 15 amino acids. The germline V gene has CDR1 WNHNN and CDR2 SYGVQD (reference sequence). Here the CDR3 reads CASSGRRAGANVLTF. The DNA of the CDR3 is TGCGCCAGCAGTGGCCGCCGGGCTGGGGCCAACGTCCTGACTTTC.

The chain couples TRBV30 to TRBJ1-3; a weak D match, TRBD1 (6 bases). Germline CDR1 is GTSNPN and CDR2 is SVGIG (reference sequence). This CDR3 comprises 16 residues. V lost 0 bases and J 4 bases, leaving 16 bases between the germline ends. In nucleotides, the CDR3 is TGTGCCTGGAGTGTGGGGGGCGCGGTAAGGGGAAACACCATATATTTT. Translation gives CAWSVGGAVRGNTIYF.

The chain carries TRBV9 and TRBJ1-1; D ambiguous. V gave up 0 bases and J gave up 4 bases, with 10 bases separating them. CDR1 and CDR2 from the germline V gene are SGDLS and YYNGEE. The CDR3 has 14 amino acids. This CDR3 is CASSVVPRTTEAFF. CDR3 nucleotide sequence: TGTGCCAGCAGCGTAGTCCCCAGGACCACTGAAGCTTTCTTT.

CDR3 in amino acids: CASSQAQGVTYNEQFF. The DNA of the CDR3 is TGTGCCAGCAGCCAGGCCCAGGGGGTAACCTACAATGAGCAGTTCTTC. The chain combines TRBV11-2 with TRBJ2-1, with 7 bases aligning to TRBD1. The CDR3 is made up of 16 amino acids. J was trimmed by 2 bases and V by 5 bases; bases with no gene match: 9. Germline CDR1 is SGHAT and CDR2 is FQNNGV.

The J gene is TRBJ1-2, the V gene TRBV29-1; D call uncertain. The CDR3 is 13 amino acids. Germline-derived CDR1 and CDR2 are SQVTM and ANQGSEA. The V end lost 3 bases, the J end lost 2 bases, and 10 bases lay between the germline ends. CDR3 sequence (DNA): TGCAGCGTTGAGGGTGGCACCAACTATGGCTACACCTTC. Translated, it gives CSVEGGTNYGYTF. Variable domain in full (rest from reference TRBV29-1 and TRBJ1-2): SAVISQKPSRDICQRGTSLTIQCQVDSQVTMMFWYRQQPGQSLTLIATANQGSEATYESGFVIDKFPISRPNLTFSTLTVSNMSPEDSSIYLCSVEGGTNYGYTFGSGTRLTVV.

The chain is built from TRBV18 and TRBJ2-5; the D gene is possibly TRBD1 (6 bases). The DNA end is more similar to TRBJ2-7, so the J call may be wrong. Germline V gene lookup returns CDR1 KGHSH and CDR2 LQKENI. The CDR3 loop spans 14 amino acids. The CDR3 nucleotides read TGTGCCAGCTCACCGGACAGACTTTCTAGCGAGCAGTACTTC. Protein sequence: CASSPDRLSSEQYF.

The rearrangement joins TRBV12-5 to TRBJ2-2; 12 nucleotides line up with TRBD2. V lost 1 base, J lost 5 bases, and 8 bases stayed unmatched. The CDR3 totals 18 residues. The germline gives CDR1 LGHNT, CDR2 FRNRAP. In DNA, the CDR3 is TGTGCTAGTGGTTTGGCTAGCGGGGGGGCCGGGTGGACCGGGGAGCTGTTTTTT. This codes for CASGLASGGAGWTGELFF.

The chain links TRBV19 to TRBJ1-6; D is uncertain. Per germline, CDR1 LNHDA and CDR2 SQIVND (reference sequence). Trimming shortened V by 8 bases and J by 5 bases, and 10 bases separated the two germline ends. The CDR3 sequence is 13 residues long. The CDR3, as DNA: TGTGCCAGTGCTCGGCAAGATAATTCACCCCTCCACTTT. Protein product: CASARQDNSPLHF.

This chain links TRBV5-6 with TRBJ1-4, with 9 bases aligning to TRBD1. Losses at the gene ends were 4 bases for V and 5 bases for J; bases not matched to a gene: 6. Per germline, CDR1 SGHDT and CDR2 YYEEEE. The CDR3 consists of 15 residues. The DNA for the CDR3 is TGTGCCAGCAGCGGGAGGGGGACAGGGAATGAAAAACTGTTTTTT. Its protein is CASSGRGTGNEKLFF.

A single count supports this clone. This chain links TRBV10-3 with TRBJ2-3; D unresolved. V was trimmed by 0 bases and J by 3 bases, leaving 10 bases between them. The CDR3 loop spans 15 amino acids. CDR1 and CDR2 from the germline V gene are ENHRY and SYGVKD. The CDR3 region is CAISESLVGTDTQYF. CDR3 bases: TGTGCCATCAGTGAGTCGTTGGTAGGGACAGATACGCAGTATTTT.

This clone was found a few times. This chain uses TRBV30 with TRBJ1-6; 9 bases are shared with TRBD1. Germline lookup yields CDR1 GTSNPN and CDR2 SVGIG (reference sequence). The V and J ends lost 2 bases and 5 bases, in that order; junction bases with no gene match: 4. This CDR3 contains 15 residues. The CDR3 here is CAWSFRTGDNSPLHF. In DNA form, the CDR3 reads TGTGCCTGGAGTTTCCGGACAGGGGATAATTCACCCCTCCACTTT. Variable domain in full (rest from reference TRBV30 and TRBJ1-6): SQTIHQWPATLVQPVGSPLSLECTVEGTSNPNLYWYRQAAGRGLQLLFYSVGIGQISSEVPQNLSASRPQDRQFILSSKKLLLSDSGFYLCAWSFRTGDNSPLHFGNGTRLTVT.

V gene TRBV7-2 combines with J gene TRBJ2-3; 12 bases fit TRBD2. From germline, CDR1 is SGHTA and CDR2 FQGNSA. The CDR3 contains 15 residues. Trimming cost V 3 bases and J 7 bases; bases outside gene matches: 5. CDR3 nucleotides: TGTGCCAGCAGCTTTCTAGCGGGGGGGCCGAATACGCAGTATTTT. Protein: CASSFLAGGPNTQYF.

The rearrangement links TRBV27 to TRBJ1-5; possible D gene TRBD1, 6 bases. The CDR3 runs 15 residues. Trimming removed 2 bases from V and 2 bases from J, with 10 bases in between. CDR1 and CDR2 (germline): MNHEY, SMNVEV (reference sequence). CDR3 protein: CASSLGAGGNQPQHF. CDR3 sequence (DNA): TGTGCCAGCAGTTTAGGGGCAGGGGGCAATCAGCCCCAGCATTTT.

This sequence joins TRBV7-9 and TRBJ1-4; maybe TRBD1 (6 bases). The CDR3 sequence is 15 residues long. V dropped 4 bases and J dropped 7 bases, with 16 bases sitting between them. Looked up from germline, CDR1 is SEHNR and CDR2 is FQNEAQ (reference sequence). The CDR3 region is CASSSTPGEGEKLFF. Here the CDR3 DNA reads TGTGCCAGCAGCTCGACCCCAGGGGAAGGTGAAAAACTGTTTTTT.

V is TRBV11-3 and J is TRBJ2-7; the D is unclear. Germline V gene data show CDR1 as SGHNT and CDR2 as YENEEA. CDR3 length equals 13 residues. V was trimmed by 5 bases and J by 7 bases, leaving 15 bases between them. The CDR3 DNA sequence: TGTGCCAGCAGCCCTGTTTCGGGTGGGGAGCAGTACTTC. Residues: CASSPVSGGEQYF. Together with reference TRBV11-3 and TRBJ2-7, the CDR3 gives the full variable domain: EAGVVQSPRYKIIEKKQPVAFWCNPISGHNTLYWYLQNLGQGPELLIRYENEEAVDDSQLPKDRFSAERLKGVDSTLKIQPAELGDSAVYLCASSPVSGGEQYFGPGTRLTVT.

V usage is TRBV28 and J usage is TRBJ1-4, with 9 positions matching TRBD1. CDR1 and CDR2 (germline): MDHEN, SYDVKM. V trimming: 4 bases; J trimming: 7 bases; junction bases outside the gene matches: 7. This CDR3 is built from 15 residues. The CDR3 DNA is TGTGCCAGCAGTTCCCCGGGACAGGGCAGTGAAAAACTGTTTTTT. Translated: CASSSPGQGSEKLFF.

The chain recombines TRBV4-1 with TRBJ2-7; TRBD2 agrees at 8 bases. This CDR3 has 16 amino acids. Germline CDR1 is MGHRA and CDR2 is YSYEKL. V was clipped by 0 bases and J by 1 base; unmatched bases: 5. The CDR3 here is CASSQDLTGGSYEQYF. The CDR3 DNA sequence: TGCGCCAGCAGCCAAGACTTAACGGGAGGGTCCTACGAGCAGTACTTC.

This clone was seen more than once but under ten times. This chain uses TRBV29-1 with TRBJ1-5; possibly TRBD1 for D (6 bases). The CDR3 has 13 residues. Deletions cut 4 bases from V and 5 bases from J, with 12 bases between. Germline loops: CDR1 SQVTM, CDR2 ANQGSEA. CDR3 coding DNA: TGCAGCGTTGGGGCAGGGGTTTATCAGCCCCAGCATTTT. Its protein is CSVGAGVYQPQHF. Combining the CDR3 with reference TRBV29-1 and TRBJ1-5 gives the whole variable domain SAVISQKPSRDICQRGTSLTIQCQVDSQVTMMFWYRQQPGQSLTLIATANQGSEATYESGFVIDKFPISRPNLTFSTLTVSNMSPEDSSIYLCSVGAGVYQPQHFGDGTRLSIL.

The rearrangement uses TRBV6-5 and TRBJ1-4; D is undetermined. The CDR3 runs 14 residues. Germline-derived CDR1 and CDR2 are MNHEY and SVGAGI. V was trimmed by 6 bases and J by 0 bases, leaving 8 bases between them. CDR3 DNA: TGTGCCAGCAGAACCCTGGCAACTAATGAAAAACTGTTTTTT. Protein: CASRTLATNEKLFF.

The chain has TRBV9 and TRBJ2-5; 7 bases fit TRBD1. The CDR3 sequence is 14 residues long. The germline V gene encodes CDR1 SGDLS and CDR2 YYNGEE. The V segment lost 4 bases and the J segment 5 bases; nucleotides outside the gene matches: 8. CDR3 bases: TGTGCCAGCAGCCCAGGACAGGTCGGGGAGACCCAGTACTTC. Protein: CASSPGQVGETQYF.

The chain is built from TRBV6-6 and TRBJ1-4, with 8 bases that match TRBD1. With 6 bases clipped from V and 3 bases from J, the junction kept 3 bases outside the gene matches. Germline loops: CDR1 MNHNY, CDR2 SVGAGI (reference sequence). This CDR3 spans 14 amino acids. The DNA of the CDR3 is TGTGCCAGCAGATCAGGGGGCTCTAATGAAAAACTGTTTTTT. It codes for CASRSGGSNEKLFF.

The rearrangement links TRBV5-3 to TRBJ2-1; tentative D call: TRBD1 (5 bases). TRBV5-3 belongs to the ORF category, with a function that is uncertain. The V and J ends lost 3 bases and 6 bases respectively, with 34 bases between them. This CDR3 has 21 amino acids. Here the CDR3 reads CARSCLPGVRAKGSKCNEQFF. Written as DNA, the CDR3 is TGTGCCAGAAGCTGCCTCCCCGGCGTGCGAGCCAAGGGGTCCAAGTGCAATGAGCAGTTCTTC.